This TCR beta chain appears in the sequencing data of a study of cytomegalovirus exposure and HLA in healthy donors. Study outcomes and limitations: Investigators reported 150 to 200 TCR beta chains as tied to cytomegalovirus.

The protocol was immunoSEQ multiplex PCR, while the TCRdb copy is restricted to in-frame clones and leaves out a portion. The table records about 130,000 clones, roughly 95% of them present only once. Worth noting for this clone: Antigen specificity is unknown.

V was clipped by 1 base and J by 4 bases; unmatched bases: 8. The CDR3 consists of 16 residues. Germline lookup yields CDR1 SGDLS and CDR2 YYNGEE. The chain combines TRBV9 with TRBJ2-7, with 10 nucleotides matching TRBD2. Sequenced input: PBMCs. The source is a young man in good health and CMV-seronegative. The CDR3 region has the DNA TGTGCCAGCAGCGTATCCCCTAGCGGGAGAGTTTACGAGCAGTACTTC. Residues: CASSVSPSGRVYEQYF.